The 29 T cell receptor beta chains given below trace back to one sample, sequenced in a study of blood T cells in healthy people across ages (dated by TCRdb to 2013 to 2016). The library was obtained by 5' RACE. TCRdb shows the sequencer as Illumina HiSeq 2500. A second PCR of roughly 7 to 12 cycles was run with a J-beta primer mix and a sample-barcoded 5' primer. The public reads were run again by TCRdb, first through fastp at Q25 and then through MiXCR, and only productive beta chains were kept. For every CDR3 protein sequence, its rows merge into one entry that carries the most common genes and DNA. The sample table lists 600,000 to 650,000 distinct CDR3 sequences, about 53% of them with a count of one. Of the sample, around 37% is held by the ten largest clones. Input material: blood. Source of these receptors: a man aged 55 to 69 in good health.

The chain couples TRBV20-1 to TRBJ2-3; weak D call: TRBD1 (6 bases). From germline, CDR1 is DFQATT and CDR2 SNEGSKA (reference sequence). V lost 6 bases, J lost 1 base, and 11 bases lay in between. The CDR3 sequence is 13 residues long. The CDR3 DNA follows: TGCAGTGCGAGGGGACATGGCACAGATACGCAGTATTTT. This encodes CSARGHGTDTQYF.

This chain connects TRBV29-1 to TRBJ2-5; D is ambiguous. The end of the DNA aligns better with TRBJ2-4, so the J call may be wrong. Germline assignment: CDR1 SQVTM and CDR2 ANQGSEA. There are 13 residues in the CDR3. As DNA, the CDR3 is TGCAGCGTTGAAGGGCGGATTTCCAACATTCAGTACTTC. This codes for CSVEGRISNIQYF.

The gene calls are TRBV10-2 and TRBJ2-6; D not resolved. From germline, CDR1 is WSHSY and CDR2 SAAADI. The CDR3 consists of 16 residues. V lost 2 bases and J lost 0, with 8 bases in between. The DNA of the CDR3 is TGCGCCAGCAGTGAGCCAGCGCCCTCTGGGGCCAACGTCCTGACTTTC. This translates into CASSEPAPSGANVLTF.

V is TRBV5-1 and J is TRBJ2-1; tentative D call: TRBD1 (5 bases). The CDR3 has 17 residues. Per the germline V gene, CDR1 is SGHRS and CDR2 is YFSETQ. The V and J ends lost 4 bases and 3 bases respectively, with 20 bases between them. CDR3 in amino acids: CASSTRPGQGSYNEQFF. The CDR3 DNA reads TGCGCCAGCAGCACCCGCCCCGGGCAGGGAAGCTACAATGAGCAGTTCTTC.

The V and J genes are TRBV29-1 and TRBJ2-2, with TRBD1 matching over 11 bases. V lost 7 bases and J lost 7; bases outside the gene matches: 8. The germline V gene has CDR1 SQVTM and CDR2 ANQGSEA. This CDR3 has 14 amino acids. Written as DNA, the CDR3 is TGCAGCGCAGGACAGGGGGCGCGAGGCGGGGAGCTGTTTTTT. It encodes CSAGQGARGGELFF.

This rearrangement joins TRBV29-1 to TRBJ2-3, with D perhaps matching TRBD1 or TRBD2 (5 bases each). Germline CDR1 is SQVTM and CDR2 is ANQGSEA. Trimming removed 5 bases at V and 6 bases at J, with 18 bases between. The CDR3 is made up of 14 amino acids. In DNA, the CDR3 is TGCAGCGTTATCCGGGGCAGTAACAGGGATACGCAGTATTTT. This codes for CSVIRGSNRDTQYF.

The sample holds a few counts of this clonotype. The J gene is TRBJ1-2, the V gene TRBV12-3 or TRBV12-4, with a possible D match to TRBD1 (6 bases). Deletions cut 8 bases from V and 3 bases from J, with 10 bases between. The CDR3 extends over 12 amino acids. CDR3 nucleotides: TGTGCCAGCCGGGCAGGGGACTATGGCTACACCTTC. Its protein is CASRAGDYGYTF.

There are a few counts of this clonotype. The chain links TRBV29-1 to TRBJ2-2; 7 bases align to TRBD1. This CDR3 has 16 amino acids. Germline V gene sequence: CDR1 SQVTM, CDR2 ANQGSEA. Trimming removed 3 bases from V and 4 bases from J; junction bases left unmatched: 11. The CDR3 loop is CSVDIPGTDLTGELFF. DNA of the CDR3: TGCAGCGTTGACATCCCGGGGACAGACCTCACCGGGGAGCTGTTTTTT.

The chain recombines TRBV3-1 with TRBJ2-3, with TRBD1 as a possible D gene (6 bases). V shed 3 bases and J shed 5 bases, with 12 bases lying between them. This CDR3 comprises 14 residues. The germline CDR1 and CDR2 sequences are LGHDT and YNNKEL (reference sequence). CDR3 sequence reads: CASSHGQRGDTQYF. The CDR3 DNA follows: TGTGCCAGCAGCCACGGACAGAGAGGAGATACGCAGTATTTT.

The chain joins TRBV15 to TRBJ2-5, with 11 bases that match TRBD1. The CDR3 runs 16 residues. The V gene end was trimmed by 4 bases and the J gene end by 3 bases; junction bases not matched to a gene: 7. The germline gives CDR1 LNHNV, CDR2 YYDKDF (reference sequence). The CDR3 reads CATSTWWGQGEETQYF. CDR3 DNA sequence: TGTGCCACCAGCACTTGGTGGGGACAGGGGGAAGAGACCCAGTACTTC.

Only a few counts were recorded for this clonotype. The chain combines TRBV10-3 with TRBJ2-7; weak D call: TRBD2 (5 bases). Trimming left V 0 bases short and J 0 bases short, with 15 bases between. The CDR3 consists of 17 residues. Per germline, CDR1 ENHRY and CDR2 SYGVKD. The CDR3 coding sequence is TGTGCCATCAGTGAGTCGTATCGAGGGAAGTTCTCCTACGAGCAGTACTTC. It encodes CAISESYRGKFSYEQYF.

This clonotype has a handful of counts. The chain links TRBV20-1 to TRBJ2-5; the match to TRBD1 covers 7 bases. CDR1 and CDR2 from the germline V gene are DFQATT and SNEGSKA (reference sequence). The J segment lost 5 bases and the V segment lost 2 bases, leaving 5 bases of the junction unmatched. The CDR3 contains 13 residues. This chain's CDR3 is CSARPTGWETQYF. In nucleotides, the CDR3 is TGCAGTGCTAGACCGACAGGGTGGGAGACCCAGTACTTC.

The gene calls are TRBV29-1 and TRBJ2-1; 8 bases fit TRBD1. Germline CDR1 reads SQVTM; CDR2 reads ANQGSEA. The length of the CDR3 is 12 residues. V gave up 8 bases and J gave up 7 bases; unmatched junction bases: 7. CDR3: CSTGQGGNEQFF. The CDR3 nucleotides read TGCAGCACAGGACAGGGAGGAAATGAGCAGTTCTTC.

This clonotype was observed at least ten times. The gene calls are TRBV4-2 and TRBJ2-1; D is perhaps TRBD1 (5 bases). CDR3 size: 15 residues. Germline V CDR1 and CDR2: LGHNA, YNFKEQ. V lost 0 bases to trimming and J lost 8 bases, with 14 bases between them. CDR3 bases: TGTGCCAGCAGCCAAGACCGGCCCGCAGGGCATGAGCAGTTCTTC. Translating it yields CASSQDRPAGHEQFF.

V and J are TRBV7-9 and TRBJ1-1; D unresolved. Trimming cost V 1 base and J 7 bases, with 10 bases left between them. The CDR3 contains 13 residues. Germline V gene data show CDR1 as SEHNR and CDR2 as FQNEAQ (reference sequence). The CDR3 loop is CASSLVSGGEAFF. The CDR3 nucleotides read TGTGCCAGCAGCTTAGTGTCAGGAGGTGAAGCTTTCTTT.

V is TRBV20-1 and J is TRBJ1-4; 9 nucleotides line up with TRBD1. The CDR3 spans 14 residues. Germline V gives CDR1 DFQATT, CDR2 SNEGSKA (reference sequence). With 3 bases clipped from V and 3 bases from J, the junction kept 2 bases outside the gene matches. Here the CDR3 DNA reads TGCAGTGCTAGGAGGACAGGGGCTAATGAAAAACTGTTTTTT. Translated, it gives CSARRTGANEKLFF.

V gene TRBV2 combines with J gene TRBJ2-5; 8 bases match TRBD1. The CDR3 runs to 14 residues. Trimming removed 2 bases from V and 11 bases from J; junction bases left unmatched: 10. Germline CDR1 and CDR2: SNHLY and FYNNEI. CDR3 coding DNA: TGTGCCAGCAGTGAAAGGCAGGGGGCGTGGGAGCAGTACTTC. Encoded protein: CASSERQGAWEQYF.

A single count supports this clonotype. The chain is built from TRBV5-1 and TRBJ1-2; TRBD1 agrees at 10 bases. Germline values: CDR1 SGHRS, CDR2 YFSETQ. The CDR3 covers 15 residues. Losses at the gene ends were 0 bases for V and 6 bases for J; bases not matched to a gene: 5. The CDR3 protein is CASSLATGTGDGYTF. The CDR3 region has the DNA TGCGCCAGCAGCTTGGCAACCGGGACAGGGGATGGCTACACCTTC.

This clonotype was counted only a few times. The chain employs TRBV9 and TRBJ2-3; D remains unclear. The CDR3 has 17 residues. V was clipped by 0 bases and J by 1 base, with 15 bases between them. Germline-derived CDR1 and CDR2 are SGDLS and YYNGEE. CDR3 protein: CASSVVDFSMGTDTQYF. CDR3 nucleotides: TGTGCCAGCAGCGTAGTAGACTTCAGTATGGGCACAGATACGCAGTATTTT.

The chain joins TRBV27 to TRBJ2-7, with D perhaps TRBD1 (5 bases). Germline assignment: CDR1 MNHEY and CDR2 SMNVEV (reference sequence). The CDR3 contains 13 residues. The ends were cut back, 0 bases at V and 6 bases at J, with 9 bases in the middle. For the CDR3, the DNA is TGTGCCAGCAGTTTATCTAGACAGACCGAGCAGTACTTC. Encoded protein: CASSLSRQTEQYF.

V usage is TRBV5-1 and J usage is TRBJ2-1, with TRBD2 as a possible D gene (6 bases). The V end was cut by 0 bases, the J end by 6 bases, with 16 bases between. Germline lookup yields CDR1 SGHRS and CDR2 YFSETQ. The CDR3 runs to 16 residues. The CDR3 loop reads CASSLVLTSEGNEQFF. In DNA, the CDR3 is TGCGCCAGCAGCTTGGTGCTGACTAGTGAAGGCAATGAGCAGTTCTTC.

The rearrangement links TRBV4-2 to TRBJ1-5, with D uncertain. The CDR3 contains 15 residues. Trimming left V 0 bases short and J 6 bases short, with 12 bases between. Germline V gene lookup returns CDR1 LGHNA and CDR2 YNFKEQ. Here the CDR3 reads CASSQDYEGPQPQHF. DNA for the CDR3: TGTGCCAGCAGCCAAGATTACGAGGGCCCTCAGCCCCAGCATTTT.

The CDR3 here is CSASPLPHYGYTF. The DNA of the CDR3 is TGCAGTGCTAGCCCCTTGCCCCACTATGGCTACACCTTC. This sequence joins TRBV20-1 and TRBJ1-2, with no clear D. CDR1 DFQATT and CDR2 SNEGSKA come from the germline V gene (reference sequence). Between the trimmed V and J ends, which lost 3 bases and 3 bases, there was a span of 11 bases. The CDR3 sequence is 13 residues long.

The V gene is TRBV10-3, the J gene TRBJ2-5; perhaps TRBD1 as D (6 bases). This CDR3 is 14 amino acids long. Per germline, CDR1 ENHRY and CDR2 SYGVKD. V was shortened by 5 bases and J by 0 bases, with 10 bases between the two germline ends. CDR3 nucleotide sequence: TGTGCCATCAGTCGGGACACAGACCAAGAGACCCAGTACTTC. This gives the protein CAISRDTDQETQYF.

The chain has TRBV6-5 and TRBJ2-6, with 7 bases lining up with TRBD1. This CDR3 comprises 15 residues. V dropped 6 bases and J dropped 0; count of bases not matched to a gene: 2. CDR1 and CDR2 from the germline V gene are MNHEY and SVGAGI. The CDR3 region has the DNA TGTGCCAGCAGAACAGGGGCCTCTGGGGCCAACGTCCTGACTTTC. This gives the protein CASRTGASGANVLTF.

The V and J genes are TRBV7-9 and TRBJ1-2, with D unclear. Germline V gene sequence: CDR1 SEHNR, CDR2 FQNEAQ (reference sequence). V lost 5 bases, J lost 3 bases, and 10 bases lay in between. The CDR3 is 13 amino acids. CDR3 in amino acids: CASSLGKDYGYTF. In DNA, the CDR3 is TGTGCCAGCAGCCTGGGGAAAGACTATGGCTACACCTTC.

CDR3 nucleotides: TGCAGTGCTAGCCCTAGCGGGGGCCCACAAGAGACCCAGTACTTC. As protein: CSASPSGGPQETQYF. The rearrangement joins TRBV20-1 to TRBJ2-5; 10 nucleotides line up with TRBD2. V was clipped by 3 bases and J by 2 bases; unmatched bases: 6. The CDR3 consists of 15 residues. In germline, CDR1 is DFQATT, CDR2 SNEGSKA (reference sequence).

This clonotype was counted between two and nine times. The chain recombines TRBV5-1 with TRBJ2-5; D not resolved. CDR3 length: 14 residues. V lost 3 bases to trimming and J lost 2 bases, with 11 bases between them. From germline, CDR1 is SGHRS and CDR2 YFSETQ. The CDR3, as DNA: TGCGCCAGCAGCTCCCAGGCTAGTCAAGAGACCCAGTACTTC. Amino acids: CASSSQASQETQYF.

The chain uses TRBV24-1 and TRBJ2-5; 12 positions match TRBD2. CDR1 and CDR2 (germline): KGHDR, SFDVKD. The V and J ends lost 3 bases and 5 bases, in that order; junction bases with no gene match: 3. CDR3 length equals 15 residues. The DNA of the CDR3 is TGTGCCACCAGTGATCCTGGGACTAGCGGGGAGACCCAGTACTTC. This gives the protein CATSDPGTSGETQYF.